The 28 T cell receptor beta chains listed next were all sequenced from one sample in a study of blood T cells in healthy people across ages. PCR was performed a second time for roughly 7 to 12 cycles using a sample-barcoded 5' primer and a J-beta primer mix. TCRdb passed the 5' RACE reads through MiXCR, listing each CDR3 protein once. Of 800,000 or so distinct CDR3 sequences in the sample, around a quarter were seen once. The sample also formed part of further work on T cells of mothers and their children.

The sample consisted of blood. These receptors all come from a boy aged 10-17 years in good health.

V is TRBV5-1 and J is TRBJ1-2, with 7 bases fitting TRBD1. J gave up 4 bases and V 4 bases, and 7 bases lay outside the gene matches. Germline V CDR1 and CDR2: SGHRS, YFSETQ. CDR3 length equals 14 residues. CDR3 in DNA: TGCGCCAGCAGCGAGGGGGCCGAAATCTATGGCTACACCTTC. Its protein is CASSEGAEIYGYTF.

CDR3 amino acids: CSALPGGVVTEAFF. The CDR3 region has the DNA TGCAGTGCCCTGCCGGGGGGGGTGGTAACTGAAGCTTTCTTT. The chain couples TRBV20-1 to TRBJ1-1; tentatively, D is TRBD1 (5 bases). The CDR3 has 14 amino acids. Germline V gives CDR1 DFQATT, CDR2 SNEGSKA (reference sequence). Trimming pared 6 bases from V and 5 bases from J, leaving 19 bases between.

The sample holds a few counts of this clonotype. The V call is TRBV6-5, the J call TRBJ1-1, with 7 positions matching TRBD1. The junction had 2 bases not matched to a gene; V was cut back by 7 bases and J by 3 bases. Per germline, CDR1 MNHEY and CDR2 SVGAGI. This CDR3 has 12 residues. CDR3 protein: CASTRGDTEAFF. CDR3 DNA: TGTGCCAGCACCAGGGGGGACACTGAAGCTTTCTTT.

This clonotype has just a few counts. The chain recombines TRBV11-1 with TRBJ2-5; D possibly matches TRBD1 or TRBD2 (5 bases each). The V end was cut by 0 bases, the J end by 5 bases, with 19 bases between. In germline, CDR1 is SGHAT, CDR2 FQDESV (reference sequence). This CDR3 is 17 amino acids long. CDR3 coding DNA: TGTGCCAGCAGCTTAGCCCCCGGGACGGGGTTTTCGGAGACCCAGTACTTC. Encoded protein: CASSLAPGTGFSETQYF.

About this clonotype itself: An end of the junction does not agree with germline; a read error may underlie this. V usage is TRBV7-2 and J usage is TRBJ2-1; either TRBD1 or TRBD2 may fit D (6 bases each). Germline-derived CDR1 and CDR2 are SGHTA and FQGNSA. The length of the CDR3 is 13 residues. The DNA of the CDR3 is TGTGCCAGCAACTTAGGGGGGTGGAATGAGCAGTTCTTC. Its translation is CASNLGGWNEQFF.

V usage is TRBV11-2 and J usage is TRBJ2-5, with a tentative D call TRBD2 (5 bases). The CDR3 sequence is 15 residues long. The ends were cut back, 4 bases at V and 4 bases at J, with 16 bases in the middle. Germline V gives CDR1 SGHAT, CDR2 FQNNGV. CDR3 DNA sequence: TGTGCCAGCAGCTACCGGGGTGCGGGTCGAGAGACCCAGTACTTC. This translates into CASSYRGAGRETQYF.

This clonotype was seen ten or more times. This sequence joins TRBV5-1 and TRBJ2-1; TRBD2 matches at 8 bases. The V gene's germline CDR1 is SGHRS and CDR2 YFSETQ. The CDR3 runs 13 residues. Trimming took 2 bases from V and 7 from J; bases not matched to a gene: 2. DNA of the CDR3: TGCGCCAGCAGCTTAGCGGGAGTTAATGAGCAGTTCTTC. Its protein product is CASSLAGVNEQFF. Filled out from reference TRBV5-1 and TRBJ2-1, the complete variable domain reads KAGVTQTPRYLIKTRGQQVTLSCSPISGHRSVSWYQQTPGQGLQFLFEYFSETQRNKGNFPGRFSGRQFSNSRSEMNVSTLELGDSALYLCASSLAGVNEQFFGPGTRLTVL.

This clonotype was observed a handful of times. V and J are TRBV5-1 and TRBJ2-7, with TRBD1 identical over 8 bases. The CDR3 sequence is 14 residues long. Germline V CDR1 and CDR2: SGHRS, YFSETQ. With V trimmed by 4 bases and J by 2 bases, 5 bases remained unmatched. The CDR3 DNA is TGCGCCAGCAGCGTCCGGGACAGGACCTACGAGCAGTACTTC. It specifies CASSVRDRTYEQYF.

V and J are TRBV4-1 and TRBJ2-2, with D perhaps assigned TRBD1 or TRBD2 (6 bases each). CDR3 length: 17 residues. CDR1 and CDR2 (germline): MGHRA, YSYEKL. Trimming took 1 base from V and 1 from J, leaving 13 bases between them. In nucleotides, the CDR3 is TGCGCCAGCAGCCAAGGGGGGGCGGGATGGAACACCGGGGAGCTGTTTTTT. Its protein product is CASSQGGAGWNTGELFF.

This clonotype appeared a few times. The rearrangement joins TRBV4-3 to TRBJ2-1, with D unclear. The V end lost 0 bases, the J end lost 8 bases, and 11 bases lay between the germline ends. CDR3 size: 14 residues. The germline V gene has CDR1 LGHNA and CDR2 YSLEER. Here the CDR3 DNA reads TGCGCCAGCAGCCAAGATAGGACGAGAGATGAGCAGTTCTTC. It is translated as CASSQDRTRDEQFF.

This clonotype is medium-sized (0.01 to 0.1%) within its sample. This chain joins TRBV7-9 and TRBJ2-1; 13 bases map to TRBD2. Germline V lookup: CDR1 SEHNR, CDR2 FQNEAQ (reference sequence). This CDR3 spans 14 amino acids. Unmatched junction bases numbered 6, after V lost 5 bases and J lost 11 bases. In DNA, the CDR3 is TGTGCCAGCAGCCCTCGGACTAGCGGGAGCCAGCAGTTCTTC. It specifies CASSPRTSGSQQFF.

This clonotype was detected only a few times. In DNA form, the CDR3 reads TGTGCCAGCAGCTTGGAGTCCGGGGTGAACACTGAAGCTTTCTTT. Its translation: CASSLESGVNTEAFF. The rearrangement links TRBV5-8 to TRBJ1-1; D is uncertain. V shed 0 bases and J shed 0 bases, with 9 bases lying between them. Germline CDR1 SGHTS, CDR2 YDEGEE. The CDR3 extends over 15 amino acids.

A few counts support this clonotype. The rearrangement joins TRBV11-2 to TRBJ1-4; D remains ambiguous. Trimming took 4 bases from V and 8 from J, leaving 14 bases between them. This CDR3 has 14 amino acids. In germline, CDR1 is SGHAT, CDR2 FQNNGV. CDR3 sequence (DNA): TGTGCCAGCAGCTCGTCGACTGGAGGGGAAAAACTGTTTTTT. Its protein product is CASSSSTGGEKLFF.

The V and J genes are TRBV7-8 and TRBJ2-5, with D possibly TRBD1 on 5 matching bases. The J call may be faulty, since TRBJ2-1 better matches the DNA end. Germline V gene sequence: CDR1 SGHVS, CDR2 FQNEAQ. The CDR3 runs 15 residues. The DNA of the CDR3 is TGTGCCAGCAGCTTAGCGCAAACAGGTGGGAATGAGCAGTTCTTC. It is translated as CASSLAQTGGNEQFF.

This clonotype was seen a few times. One end of the junction varies from germline; a read error may be responsible. The CDR3 DNA reads as TGTGCCAGCATCGGGACAGGGTTCTACGAGCAGTGCTTC. It yields the protein CASIGTGFYEQCF. The chain joins TRBV7-8 to TRBJ2-7, with TRBD1 identical over 9 bases. CDR3 length: 13 amino acids. Germline V gene data show CDR1 as SGHVS and CDR2 as FQNEAQ.

V usage is TRBV10-3 and J usage is TRBJ2-3, with 9 bases aligning to TRBD1. This CDR3 comprises 15 residues. CDR1 and CDR2 (germline): ENHRY, SYGVKD. Trimming removed 2 bases from V and 1 base from J; junction bases left unmatched: 1. CDR3 DNA sequence: TGTGCCATCAGTGAGGGACAGGGGCGCACAGATACGCAGTATTTT. Its protein product is CAISEGQGRTDTQYF.

In its sample, this clonotype was seen a few times. The V and J genes are TRBV11-2 and TRBJ2-5; perhaps TRBD1 as D (8 bases). Trimming took off 4 bases at V and 5 bases at J, with 17 bases between the two ends. CDR1 and CDR2 (germline): SGHAT, FQNNGV. This CDR3 comprises 15 residues. The CDR3 here is CASSSGGGSRETQYF. Here the CDR3 DNA reads TGTGCCAGCAGCTCAGGGGGCGGGAGCCGGGAGACCCAGTACTTC.

This chain joins TRBV4-2 and TRBJ2-3; D may be TRBD2 (6 bases). The V gene lost 1 base and the J gene lost 2 bases, with 10 bases spanning the gap. Germline V CDR1 and CDR2: LGHNA, YNFKEQ. The CDR3 totals 15 residues. This chain's CDR3 is CASSQVGGNTDTQYF. DNA of the CDR3: TGTGCCAGCAGCCAAGTGGGCGGGAACACAGATACGCAGTATTTT.

To note about this clonotype: A read error may account for a junction end that differs from germline. This chain uses TRBV6-1 with TRBJ1-5; D not certain. Germline assignment: CDR1 MNHNS and CDR2 SASEGT. The CDR3 is 14 amino acids. CDR3 protein: CASGPLADNRPQHF. The CDR3 DNA is TGTGCCAGCGGGCCCCTGGCAGACAATCGGCCCCAGCATTTT.

This clonotype was detected only a few times. This chain connects TRBV5-1 to TRBJ2-5; 9 bases match TRBD1. The assigned J gene may be wrong: the sequence end matches TRBJ2-7 better. Germline values: CDR1 SGHRS, CDR2 YFSETQ. This CDR3 is built from 15 residues. The CDR3 DNA sequence: TGCGCCAGCACCCACGGGGGACAGGGACCCTACGAGCAGTACTTC. It specifies CASTHGGQGPYEQYF.

This CDR3 reads CASSMDRSEKLFF. The CDR3 region has the DNA TGTGCCAGCAGCATGGACAGGTCTGAAAAACTGTTTTTT. This chain joins TRBV7-2 and TRBJ1-4; TRBD1 agrees at 7 bases. CDR3 length equals 13 residues. V trimming: 5 bases; J trimming: 7 bases; junction bases outside the gene matches: 4. Germline CDR1 SGHTA, CDR2 FQGNSA.

The V call is TRBV9, the J call TRBJ2-3; D not certain. V shed 0 bases and J shed 2 bases, with 10 bases lying between them. The germline V gene encodes CDR1 SGDLS and CDR2 YYNGEE. The CDR3 consists of 15 residues. For the CDR3, the DNA is TGTGCCAGCAGCGTAGGAGGTATGAACACAGATACGCAGTATTTT. Translated, it gives CASSVGGMNTDTQYF.

In this sample, this clonotype turned up a few times. The rearrangement links TRBV2 to TRBJ1-5, with no clear D. The CDR3 contains 14 residues. The germline CDR1 and CDR2 sequences are SNHLY and FYNNEI. Between the trimmed V and J ends, which lost 8 bases and 0 bases, there was a span of 11 bases. This CDR3 is CASAADYSNQPQHF. For the CDR3, the DNA is TGTGCCAGCGCGGCAGATTATAGCAATCAGCCCCAGCATTTT.

This chain uses TRBV5-5 with TRBJ1-4, with TRBD1 matching 7 bases. The CDR3 runs 14 residues. The germline gives CDR1 SGHKS, CDR2 YYEKEE (reference sequence). With V trimmed by 4 bases and J by 10 bases, 10 bases remained unmatched. As DNA, the CDR3 is TGTGCCAGCAGCCCGACAGGGACGACCGGAAAACTGTTTTTT. Translated: CASSPTGTTGKLFF.

About this clonotype itself: At one boundary the junction diverges from the germline segment, which might be a read error. CDR3 protein: CSVAADVDSGADVLTF. The CDR3 nucleotides read TGCAGCGTTGCGGCGGACGTAGACTCTGGGGCCGACGTCCTGACTTTC. The rearrangement joins TRBV29-1 to TRBJ2-6; possible D gene TRBD1, 5 bases. This CDR3 region has 16 residues. CDR1 and CDR2 from the germline V gene are SQVTM and ANQGSEA.

The chain employs TRBV29-1 and TRBJ1-2; TRBD1 matches 8 bases. In germline, CDR1 is SQVTM, CDR2 ANQGSEA. CDR3 size: 11 residues. The V and J ends lost 6 bases and 4 bases, in that order; junction bases with no gene match: 1. DNA of the CDR3: TGCAGCGTGACAGGGGTCTATGGCTACACCTTC. Its translation: CSVTGVYGYTF.

This clonotype was observed a handful of times. The CDR3 DNA reads as TGCAGCGTTGGGGTATGGGAAAAACTGTTTTTT. This encodes CSVGVWEKLFF. The chain joins TRBV29-1 to TRBJ1-4; no firm D call. CDR3 length: 11 residues. The germline gives CDR1 SQVTM, CDR2 ANQGSEA. V was pared by 4 bases and J by 8 bases, with 8 bases between. Using reference TRBV29-1 and TRBJ1-4 for the parts outside the CDR3, the full variable domain is SAVISQKPSRDICQRGTSLTIQCQVDSQVTMMFWYRQQPGQSLTLIATANQGSEATYESGFVIDKFPISRPNLTFSTLTVSNMSPEDSSIYLCSVGVWEKLFFGSGTQLSVL.

The chain recombines TRBV28 with TRBJ1-4; the D gene is possibly TRBD1 (5 bases). CDR3 length: 15 amino acids. The germline V and J ends were trimmed by 5 bases and 8 bases, with 18 bases remaining between them. Looked up from germline, CDR1 is MDHEN and CDR2 is SYDVKM. CDR3 sequence reads: CASSPGETGEEKLFF. CDR3 coding DNA: TGTGCCAGCAGTCCCGGGGAAACAGGCGAAGAAAAACTGTTTTTT.